This paragraph covers one TCR beta chain sequence. Its antigen remains unknown. Per germline, CDR1 SGHNT and CDR2 YYREEE (reference sequence). Trimming cost V 4 bases and J 6 bases; bases outside gene matches: 12. The CDR3 has 15 residues. These data belong to a study of CD8 T cells in Susac syndrome. The T cells that were sequenced for TCR beta were CD8+ and CD4+ cells from blood. Diagnostic criteria defined recently for definite or probable disease were met by the Susac syndrome patients. Study-wide results and caveats: Repertoires of Susac syndrome CD4+ T cells lacked clonal expansion.

RNA, at about 0.45 to 1 ug, was reverse transcribed with random hexamers. TCR beta CDR3 was amplified by immunoSEQ covering 54 Vbeta and 13 Jbeta. MiXCR, applied by TCRdb to the immunoSEQ multiplex PCR reads, yields one record per CDR3 protein. Of about 190,000 distinct CDR3 sequences listed, approximately 94% were seen once; the top ten hold 0.075% to 0.1%. The receptor was derived from a human donor with Susac syndrome. The sequencing sample was made of CD4+ T cells from PBMCs. The chain is built from TRBV5-4 and TRBJ2-7, with 8 positions matching TRBD1. In nucleotides, the CDR3 is TGTGCCAGCAGCGCAGCGTGGCAGGGGGCAGGCGAGCAGTACTTC. The encoded protein is CASSAAWQGAGEQYF.